This entry concerns a single TCR beta chain. Time point of the sample: sample taken at primary tumor resection. Sequencing of whole RNA from tumor, nontumor lung or frozen PBMC involved no sorting. About 73 TRACERx patients with early, untreated non-small cell lung cancer donated samples. Germline V gives CDR1 LNHDA, CDR2 SQIVND (reference sequence). The length of the CDR3 is 15 residues. Trimming shortened V by 6 bases and J by 2 bases, and 16 bases separated the two germline ends. The sample originates from a study of spatial heterogeneity in lung cancer. Across the study: Detection consistently yielded more beta chains than alpha chains. Averaged across combinations, each unique TCR and UMI pairing appeared more than ten times in raw reads, which were uncorrected.

Individual TCR cDNA molecules each bore their own unique molecular identifier. Via MiXCR, TCRdb re-called the 5' RACE reads, giving one row per CDR3 protein. The data show about 85,000 distinct CDR3 sequences, 15% to 20% seen once. Here the sequenced sample was PBMCs, taken at surgery. The chain combines TRBV19 with TRBJ1-2; D is unresolved. The TCR comes from a male donor with early-stage non-small cell lung cancer. CDR3 coding DNA: TGTGCCAGTAGCCTGGGTCAGGCGTTAAACTATGGCTACACCTTC. Its protein product is CASSLGQALNYGYTF.